The 2 T cell receptor beta chains below come from one sample, sequenced in a study of blood T cell repertoires in COVID-19 (TCRdb year 2020). Library preparation employed the immunoSEQ multiplex PCR assay. TCRdb mirrors the immuneACCESS table, restricted to in-frame sequences. Some clones are absent from its copies; in checked studies, under half trace to an unresolved V gene, and the reason for the others is unknown. Across this sample there are about 8,300 clones, with over 80% seen only once. The top ten clonotypes cover 9.9% of the sample. The sequenced sample was peripheral blood. All receptors come from a human donor in a cohort sampled during active COVID-19.

The chain is built from TRBV18 and TRBJ2-7; no clear D gene. The CDR3 covers 14 residues. Trimming left V 5 bases short and J 4 bases short, with 15 bases between. Germline CDR1 KGHSH, CDR2 LQKENI. CDR3 DNA sequence: TGTGCCAGCTCATTCATCCCCTCCGGGTACGAGCAGTACTTC. Its protein is CASSFIPSGYEQYF.

The table lists this clone with a few counts. The genes are TRBV27 and TRBJ2-3; 9 nucleotides match TRBD2. The CDR3 consists of 15 residues. Germline V gene data show CDR1 as MNHEY and CDR2 as SMNVEV (reference sequence). The V segment lost 6 bases and the J segment 3 bases; nucleotides outside the gene matches: 7. CDR3 sequence reads: CASRAAGGPTDTQYF. The CDR3 DNA is TGTGCCAGCAGGGCTGCGGGAGGGCCGACAGATACGCAGTATTTT.